This T cell receptor beta chain was identified during a study of radiotherapy plus CTLA-4 blockade in lung cancer. Study outcomes and limitations: After treatment with radiotherapy plus ipilimumab, TCR clones that came from the tumor expanded in blood.

Worth noting for this clone: Its cognate antigen is unknown.

Germline loops: CDR1 SEHNR, CDR2 FQNEAQ (reference sequence). The CDR3 spans 13 residues. V was clipped by 2 bases and J by 13 bases; unmatched bases: 8. The protocol was immunoSEQ multiplex PCR, while the TCRdb copy is restricted to in-frame clones and leaves out a portion. The table has 25,000 to 35,000 clones, approximately 82% seen once. This TCR came from a human donor with non-small cell lung cancer who had stable disease on radiotherapy plus ipilimumab. The gene calls are TRBV7-9 and TRBJ2-1, with 7 positions matching TRBD2. The material sequenced was peripheral blood, taken from a patient treated with radiotherapy plus ipilimumab. CDR3 sequence reads: CASSLSGGGPQFF. The CDR3 nucleotides read TGTGCCAGCAGCTTAAGTGGGGGGGGACCTCAGTTCTTC.